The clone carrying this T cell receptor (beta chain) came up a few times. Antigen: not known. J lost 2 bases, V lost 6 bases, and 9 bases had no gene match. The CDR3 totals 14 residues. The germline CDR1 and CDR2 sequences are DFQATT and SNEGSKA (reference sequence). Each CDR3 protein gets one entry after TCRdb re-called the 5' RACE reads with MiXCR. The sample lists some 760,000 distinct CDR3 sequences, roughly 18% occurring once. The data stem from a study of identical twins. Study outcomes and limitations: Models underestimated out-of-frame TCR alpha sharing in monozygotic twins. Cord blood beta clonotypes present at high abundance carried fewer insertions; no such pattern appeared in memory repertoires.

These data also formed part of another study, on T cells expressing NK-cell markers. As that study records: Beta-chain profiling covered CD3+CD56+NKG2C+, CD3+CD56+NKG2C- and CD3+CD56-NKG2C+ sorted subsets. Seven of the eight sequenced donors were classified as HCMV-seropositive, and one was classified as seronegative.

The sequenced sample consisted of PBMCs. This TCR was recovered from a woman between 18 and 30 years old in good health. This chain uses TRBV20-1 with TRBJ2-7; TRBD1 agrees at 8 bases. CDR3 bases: TGCAGTGCGACCGGGACAGGAGCTACCTACGAGCAGTACTTC. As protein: CSATGTGATYEQYF.